The 14 T cell receptor beta chains listed next were all sequenced from one sample in a study of T-cell memory formation after mild COVID-19. MiXCR was run by TCRdb on the 5' RACE reads, yielding one entry per CDR3 protein. The sample yields about 180,000 distinct CDR3 sequences, around 20% seen once. Sequencing used PBMCs or a T cell subset sorted from them (not recorded which). The receptors originated from a man between 18 and 35 years old who had mild COVID-19 (a few samples of this study predate the infection). Cell type and time point are not known.

This clonotype was found many times. The V call is TRBV14, the J call TRBJ1-4; the match to TRBD1 covers 11 bases. This CDR3 is 14 amino acids long. Germline V gene sequence: CDR1 SGHDN, CDR2 FVKESK. After removal of 5 bases from V and 7 bases from J, the junction contained 3 bases not matched to a gene. In DNA form, the CDR3 reads TGTGCCAGCAGCGTAGGGACAGGGGGTGAAAAACTGTTTTTT. Translated: CASSVGTGGEKLFF.

This clonotype was counted only a few times. V and J are TRBV14 and TRBJ2-7; unclear D gene. Germline V gene sequence: CDR1 SGHDN, CDR2 FVKESK. This CDR3 region has 13 residues. V lost 6 bases and J 2 bases, leaving 11 bases between the germline ends. The CDR3, as DNA: TGTGCCAGCAGTTGGGCCCCGACCTACGAGCAGTACTTC. Its translation is CASSWAPTYEQYF.

This chain connects TRBV4-3 to TRBJ2-2, with TRBD1 matching 8 bases. Trimming took 4 bases from V and 7 from J; bases not matched to a gene: 8. In germline, CDR1 is LGHNA, CDR2 YSLEER. There are 15 residues in the CDR3. The CDR3 loop is CASSLTGGYGGELFF. The CDR3 DNA follows: TGCGCCAGCAGCCTTACAGGGGGTTATGGCGGGGAGCTGTTTTTT.

The CDR3 protein is CASGLGQVYGYTF. The CDR3 DNA follows: TGTGCTAGTGGACTTGGACAGGTCTATGGCTACACCTTC. The genes are TRBV12-5 and TRBJ1-2; 7 bases fit TRBD1. Losses at the gene ends were 6 bases for V and 4 bases for J; bases not matched to a gene: 5. The germline V gene encodes CDR1 LGHNT and CDR2 FRNRAP. The CDR3 totals 13 residues. Using reference TRBV12-5 and TRBJ1-2 for the parts outside the CDR3, the full variable domain is DARVTQTPRHKVTEMGQEVTMRCQPILGHNTVFWYRQTMMQGLELLAYFRNRAPLDDSGMPKDRFSAEMPDATLATLKIQPSEPRDSAVYFCASGLGQVYGYTFGSGTRLTVV.

The sample holds a few counts of this clonotype. V and J are TRBV4-3 and TRBJ1-1, with D uncertain. Trimming shortened V by 2 bases and J by 6 bases, and 13 bases separated the two germline ends. This CDR3 is built from 14 residues. Germline V gives CDR1 LGHNA, CDR2 YSLEER. Here the CDR3 reads CASSQWPEKAEAFF. The CDR3 nucleotides read TGCGCCAGCAGCCAATGGCCGGAGAAAGCTGAAGCTTTCTTT.

The chain carries TRBV20-1 and TRBJ2-3, with D hard to call. Germline CDR1 and CDR2: DFQATT and SNEGSKA (reference sequence). Deletions cut 0 bases from V and 0 bases from J, with 10 bases between. This CDR3 contains 15 residues. The CDR3: CSARDLSASTDTQYF. The CDR3 coding sequence is TGCAGTGCTAGAGATCTCTCGGCCAGCACAGATACGCAGTATTTT.

V gene TRBV13 combines with J gene TRBJ2-7; 8 nucleotides line up with TRBD1. The CDR3 has 12 residues. V lost 4 bases and J lost 6; bases outside the gene matches: 2. CDR1 PRHDT and CDR2 FYEKMQ come from the germline V gene (reference sequence). This CDR3 is CASSSRGREQYV. Written as DNA, the CDR3 is TGTGCCAGCAGCTCCAGGGGGCGCGAGCAGTACGTC.

In the case of this clonotype: One end of the junction varies from germline; a read error may be responsible. This chain joins TRBV18 and TRBJ2-1, with TRBD2 identical over 13 bases. Looked up from germline, CDR1 is KGHSH and CDR2 is LQKENI. CDR3 length equals 17 residues. In nucleotides, the CDR3 is TGTGCCAGCTCCCCACCGGGACTAGCGGGGACCTACAATGAGCAGTTCTTC. This sequence encodes CASSPPGLAGTYNEQFF.

The chain carries TRBV11-2 and TRBJ2-3; tentatively, D is TRBD2 (6 bases). The CDR3 loop spans 15 amino acids. Per germline, CDR1 SGHAT and CDR2 FQNNGV. Trimming pared 2 bases from V and 2 bases from J, leaving 11 bases between. For the CDR3, the DNA is TGTGCCAGCAGCTTAATGGCGGGGAACACAGATACGCAGTATTTT. As protein: CASSLMAGNTDTQYF.

This clonotype was seen only a few times. The V call is TRBV28, the J call TRBJ2-2; 8 bases match TRBD2. Germline assignment: CDR1 MDHEN and CDR2 SYDVKM. The junction had 4 bases not matched to a gene; V was cut back by 6 bases and J by 4 bases. This CDR3 is 14 amino acids long. The CDR3, as DNA: TGTGCCAGCAGCCGCGGGGGGTCCACCGGGGAGCTGTTTTTT. Protein sequence: CASSRGGSTGELFF.

The V call is TRBV6-1, the J call TRBJ1-5; D unclear. V lost 2 bases and J 7 bases, leaving 12 bases between the germline ends. Germline CDR1 MNHNS, CDR2 SASEGT. CDR3 size: 14 residues. CDR3 sequence (DNA): TGTGCCAGCAGTGAAAGTTCGGGGAGCCAGCCCCAGCATTTT. Protein: CASSESSGSQPQHF.

The V and J genes are TRBV20-1 and TRBJ1-5, with D maybe TRBD1 (6 bases). The germline V gene encodes CDR1 DFQATT and CDR2 SNEGSKA (reference sequence). Trimming stripped 6 bases from V and 5 bases from J, with 17 bases between. The CDR3 consists of 14 residues. This CDR3 reads CSASTSTGHQPQHF. CDR3 DNA: TGCAGTGCCAGTACTTCGACAGGTCATCAGCCCCAGCATTTT.

At least ten counts were recorded for this clonotype. This rearrangement joins TRBV7-2 to TRBJ2-7; 9 bases fit TRBD2. The germline V gene encodes CDR1 SGHTA and CDR2 FQGNSA. With V trimmed by 5 bases and J by 3 bases, 11 bases remained unmatched. There are 16 residues in the CDR3. CDR3 sequence: CASSQFPAGGLYEQYF. CDR3 DNA sequence: TGTGCCAGCAGCCAATTCCCAGCGGGGGGCCTCTACGAGCAGTACTTC.

This clonotype showed up just a few times. V is TRBV6-5 and J is TRBJ1-2; D is unresolved. V was clipped by 7 bases and J by 2 bases, with 14 bases between them. CDR3 length equals 14 residues. Germline V gene data show CDR1 as MNHEY and CDR2 as SVGAGI. CDR3 protein: CASIGRGRNYGYTF. CDR3 nucleotide sequence: TGTGCCAGCATAGGCAGAGGAAGGAACTATGGCTACACCTTC.